The source of this T cell receptor (beta chain) is a study of T cell repertoires in cytomegalovirus infection. The wider study: Used in the study were CMV epitopes, some recently identified and HLA-C-restricted, others well-studied and HLA-B-restricted. In public TCR beta signatures, there were indications of both CMV infection and matching HLA type.

Losses at the gene ends were 4 bases for V and 3 bases for J; bases not matched to a gene: 11. There are 17 residues in the CDR3. CDR1 and CDR2 from the germline V gene are MGHRA and YSYEKL. In this sample, this clonotype turned up a few times. Antigen specificity is unknown. TCRdb passed the reads through MiXCR, listing each CDR3 protein once. The sample holds roughly 990,000 distinct CDR3 sequences, 31% seen once. The genes are TRBV4-1 and TRBJ2-3, with 9 nucleotides matching TRBD2. The receptor was isolated from a human donor in good health (CMV status not recorded). Some clones in this sample may be carry-over from other donors' samples. Sequenced here: cultured CD8+ T cells from PBMCs, sampled from culture after CMV antigen stimulation. DNA of the CDR3: TGCGCCAGCAGCCCAGCCGACTTAGCGGGGGAGACAGATACGCAGTATTTT. Translating gives CASSPADLAGETDTQYF.